Below, one T cell receptor beta chain is given with its context. Its antigen is undetermined. Primers for the PCR totalled 60 Vbeta and 13 Jbeta. The method was immunoSEQ multiplex PCR; TCRdb's version includes in-frame clones alone and lacks a portion of them. This sample has 160,000 or so clones; roughly four fifths occur once, and the top ten carry about 0.5%. The entry originates in a study of cytomegalovirus exposure and HLA in healthy donors. Study information: There were about 85 million unique TCRs (from HLA-typed donors) in an early data release.

Looked up from germline, CDR1 is SGHRS and CDR2 is YFSETQ. Losses at the gene ends were 5 bases for V and 5 bases for J; bases not matched to a gene: 6. This CDR3 region has 14 residues. General study findings and limits: When a later analysis compared HLA-associated TCR beta chains with equally common others, the HLA-associated chains turned out to be more clonally expanded and to have lower generation probabilities. Segments of the TCR beta V type were, in most cases, productive about 87% or about 30% of the time in an earlier analysis. Near-uniform donor sequencing depth was presumed by presence/absence analyses.

The receptor was derived from a woman aged 50 to 60 in good health and CMV-seronegative. The chain joins TRBV5-1 to TRBJ1-2, with 10 bases identical to TRBD1. The material sequenced was PBMCs. CDR3 bases: TGCGCCAGCAGTCCGAGACAGGGGGCTTATGGCTACACCTTC. It specifies CASSPRQGAYGYTF.